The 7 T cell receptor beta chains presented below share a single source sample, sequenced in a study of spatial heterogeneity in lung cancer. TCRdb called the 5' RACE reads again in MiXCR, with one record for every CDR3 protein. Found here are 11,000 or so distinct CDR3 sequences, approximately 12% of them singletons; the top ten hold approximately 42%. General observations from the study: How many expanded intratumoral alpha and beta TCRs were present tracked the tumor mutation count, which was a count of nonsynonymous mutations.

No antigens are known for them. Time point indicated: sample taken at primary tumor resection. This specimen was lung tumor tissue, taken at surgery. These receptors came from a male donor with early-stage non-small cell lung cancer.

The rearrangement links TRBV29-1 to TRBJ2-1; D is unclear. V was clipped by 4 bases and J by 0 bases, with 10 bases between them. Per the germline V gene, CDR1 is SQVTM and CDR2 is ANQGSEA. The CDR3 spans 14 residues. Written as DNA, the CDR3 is TGCAGCGTTGTTGGCGTTAGCTCCTACAATGAGCAGTTCTTC. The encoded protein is CSVVGVSSYNEQFF.

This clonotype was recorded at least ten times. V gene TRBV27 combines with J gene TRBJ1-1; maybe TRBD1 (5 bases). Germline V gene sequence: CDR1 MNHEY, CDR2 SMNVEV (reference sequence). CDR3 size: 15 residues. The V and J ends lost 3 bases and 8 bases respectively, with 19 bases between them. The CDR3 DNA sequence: TGTGCCAGCAGTTTTAAACCGGGACTACCCACCGAAGCTTTCTTT. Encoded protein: CASSFKPGLPTEAFF.

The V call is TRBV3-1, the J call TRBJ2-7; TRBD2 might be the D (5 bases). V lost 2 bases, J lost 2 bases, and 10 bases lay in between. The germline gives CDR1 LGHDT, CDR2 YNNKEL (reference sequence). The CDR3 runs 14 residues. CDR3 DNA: TGTGCCAGCAGCCAATGGACTCTACCCTACGAGCAGTACTTC. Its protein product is CASSQWTLPYEQYF.

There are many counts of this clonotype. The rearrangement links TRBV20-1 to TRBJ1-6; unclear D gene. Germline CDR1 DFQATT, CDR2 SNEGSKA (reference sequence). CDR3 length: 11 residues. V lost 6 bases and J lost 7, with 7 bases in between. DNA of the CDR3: TGCAGTGCCCTAAAAAATTCACCCCTCCACTTT. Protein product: CSALKNSPLHF.

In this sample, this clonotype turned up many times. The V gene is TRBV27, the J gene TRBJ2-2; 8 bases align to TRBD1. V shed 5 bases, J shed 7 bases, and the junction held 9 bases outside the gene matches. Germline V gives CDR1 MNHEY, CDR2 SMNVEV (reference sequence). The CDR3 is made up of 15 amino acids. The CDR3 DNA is TGTGCCAGCAGTGCCCCCGACAGGGGTGGCGGGGAGCTGTTTTTT. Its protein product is CASSAPDRGGGELFF.

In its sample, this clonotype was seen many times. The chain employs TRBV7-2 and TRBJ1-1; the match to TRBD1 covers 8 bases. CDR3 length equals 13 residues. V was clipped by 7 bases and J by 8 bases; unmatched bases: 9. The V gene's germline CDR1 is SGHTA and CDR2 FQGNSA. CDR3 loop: CASTKDREKEAFF. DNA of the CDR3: TGTGCCAGCACCAAGGACAGGGAGAAAGAAGCTTTCTTT.

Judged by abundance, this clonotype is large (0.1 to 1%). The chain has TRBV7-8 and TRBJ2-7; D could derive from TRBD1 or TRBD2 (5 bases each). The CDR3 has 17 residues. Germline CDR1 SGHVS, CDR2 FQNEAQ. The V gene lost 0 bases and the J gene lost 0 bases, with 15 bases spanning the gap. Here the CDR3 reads CASSLALTGTISYEQYF. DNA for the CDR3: TGTGCCAGCAGCTTAGCCCTGACCGGGACCATCTCCTACGAGCAGTACTTC. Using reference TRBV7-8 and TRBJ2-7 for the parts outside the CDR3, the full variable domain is GAGVSQSPRYKVAKRGQDVALRCDPISGHVSLFWYQQALGQGPEFLTYFQNEAQLDKSGLPSDRFFAERPEGSVSTLKIQRTQQEDSAVYLCASSLALTGTISYEQYFGPGTRLTVT.